This TCR beta chain was found in a study of shared clonotypes between healthy human individuals. The naive CD8 fraction comprised CD45RO-negative cells positively selected for CCR7 and excluded terminally differentiated effector memory CD45RA+ cells. Details on this clone: Different DNA sequences within this sample yield the same CDR3.

Germline V gives CDR1 MDHEN, CDR2 SYDVKM. With 1 base removed from V and 6 bases from J, the gap between germline ends came to 4 bases. The CDR3 length is 12 residues. Clones were read by immunoSEQ multiplex PCR, and TCRdb kept only the in-frame ones, dropping some. The sample carries under 2,000,000 clones, about 94% recorded once. The sequenced material came from naive CD8+ T cells sorted from blood. V and J are TRBV28 and TRBJ2-1; D ambiguous. This clonotype was sampled from a man aged 18 to 30 in good health. The CDR3 bases are TGTGCCAGCAGTTTATATGGCAATGAGCAGTTCTTC. As protein: CASSLYGNEQFF. The variable domain in full, with the rest retrieved from reference TRBV28 and TRBJ2-1, is DVKVTQSSRYLVKRTGEKVFLECVQDMDHENMFWYRQDPGLGLRLIYFSYDVKMKEKGDIPEGYSVSREKKERFSLILESASTNQTSMYLCASSLYGNEQFFGPGTRLTVL.